Described below is a single T cell receptor beta chain sequence and its context. The J segment lost 3 bases and the V segment lost 10 bases, leaving 3 bases of the junction unmatched. The CDR3 is 13 residues long. The germline CDR1 and CDR2 sequences are MNHEY and SVGAGI. The source of the sample is a study of cytomegalovirus exposure and HLA in healthy donors. The study ran its PCR with 60 Vbeta and 13 Jbeta primers. The method was immunoSEQ multiplex PCR; TCRdb's version includes in-frame clones alone and lacks a portion of them. The repertoire has about 190,000 clones, 70% to 75% of them found once; the top ten carry 3.1%.

The rearrangement joins TRBV6-5 to TRBJ1-5; 10 positions match TRBD1. This clonotype originated in a woman aged 25-40 years in good health and CMV-seropositive. The specimen sequenced was PBMCs. CDR3 amino acids: CAIGQGDNQPQHF. The CDR3 DNA sequence: TGTGCCATTGGACAGGGGGACAATCAGCCCCAGCATTTT.